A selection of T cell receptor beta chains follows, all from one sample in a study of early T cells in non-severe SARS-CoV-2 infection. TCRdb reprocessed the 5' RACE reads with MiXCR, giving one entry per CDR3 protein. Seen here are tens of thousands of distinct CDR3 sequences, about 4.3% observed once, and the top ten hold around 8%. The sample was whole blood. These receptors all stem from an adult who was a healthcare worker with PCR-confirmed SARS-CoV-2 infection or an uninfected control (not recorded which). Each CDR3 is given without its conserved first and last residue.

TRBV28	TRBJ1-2	ASSHRDRGRYGYT
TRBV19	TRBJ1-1	ASSIRGIEAF
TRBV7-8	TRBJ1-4	ASSIGQGPRNEKLF
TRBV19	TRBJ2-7	ASSSRDRGYEQY
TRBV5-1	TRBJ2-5	ASTSQETQY
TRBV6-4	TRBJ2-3	ASSDSPGEADTQY
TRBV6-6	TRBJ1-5	ASSTGTQGNQPQH
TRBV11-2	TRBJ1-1	ASSPDLNTEAF
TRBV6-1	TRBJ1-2	ASIPDGGVYYGYT
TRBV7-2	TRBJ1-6	ASSPDRGQNSPLH
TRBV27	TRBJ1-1	ASSLSGDTEAF
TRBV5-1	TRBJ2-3	ASSPRTGGTDTQY
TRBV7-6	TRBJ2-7	ASSPPRAGGPYEQY
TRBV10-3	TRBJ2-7	AISDYSGTGSYEQY
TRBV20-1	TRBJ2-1	SARAGDNEQF
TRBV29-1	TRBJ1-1	SAIVGYRTEAF
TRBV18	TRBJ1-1	ASSPLGTGRTEAF
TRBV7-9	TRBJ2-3	ASSLGYTSTDTQY
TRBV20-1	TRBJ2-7	SAKGGPYEQY
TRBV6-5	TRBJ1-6	ASTRTGNNSPLH
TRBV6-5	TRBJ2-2	ASSRDSPAGTGELF
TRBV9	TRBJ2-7	ASSVDPHEQY
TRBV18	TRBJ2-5	ASSLSRGEETQY
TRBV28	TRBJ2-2	ASSSYHTGELF
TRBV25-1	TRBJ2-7	ASSFSTGGDEQY
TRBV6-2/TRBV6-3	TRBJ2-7	ASSYGQGTGEQY
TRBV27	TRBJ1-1	ASSFSRQGPSNTEAF
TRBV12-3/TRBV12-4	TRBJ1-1	ASSLTGVTEAF
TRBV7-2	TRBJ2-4	ASSPQGLAKNIQY
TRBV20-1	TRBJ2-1	SALNLGTGTNEQF
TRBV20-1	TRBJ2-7	SVPLGQTSYEQY
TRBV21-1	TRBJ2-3	ASSKFAGPGADTQY
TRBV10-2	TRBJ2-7	ASSDLLGGKQY
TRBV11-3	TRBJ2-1	ASSSPSVPYNEQF
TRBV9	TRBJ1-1	ASSVSVGGEAF
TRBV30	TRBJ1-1	ACALTTGNTEAF
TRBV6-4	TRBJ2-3	ASSAIYPPTDTQY
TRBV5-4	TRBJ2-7	ASSHRGFSYEQY
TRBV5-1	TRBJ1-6	ASSPGANRESPLH
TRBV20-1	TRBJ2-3	SARAPGLAGSDTQY
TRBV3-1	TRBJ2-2	ASSQDSRRTTGELF
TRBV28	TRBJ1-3	ASSLLIGNTIY
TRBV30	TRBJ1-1	AWGDSQNTEAF
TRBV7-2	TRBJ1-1	ASSFLAGEAF
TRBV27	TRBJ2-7	ASRRDGYEQY
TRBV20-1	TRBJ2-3	SARDPSRPDTQY
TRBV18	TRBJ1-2	ASLQDRNYGYT